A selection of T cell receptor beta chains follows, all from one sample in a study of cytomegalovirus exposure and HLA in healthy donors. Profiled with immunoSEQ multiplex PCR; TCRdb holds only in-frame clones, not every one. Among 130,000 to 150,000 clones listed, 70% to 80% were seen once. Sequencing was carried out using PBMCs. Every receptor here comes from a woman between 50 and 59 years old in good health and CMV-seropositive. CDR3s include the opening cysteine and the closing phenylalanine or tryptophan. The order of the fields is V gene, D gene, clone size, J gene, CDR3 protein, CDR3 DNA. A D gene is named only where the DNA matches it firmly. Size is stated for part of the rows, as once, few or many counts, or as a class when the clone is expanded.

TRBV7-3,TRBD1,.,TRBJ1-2,CASSTGGTGGGYTF,TGTGCCAGCAGCACAGGCGGGACAGGGGGCGGCTACACCTTC
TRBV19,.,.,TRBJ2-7,CASSLTSGVFEQYF,TGTGCCAGTAGCCTTACTAGTGGCGTTTTCGAGCAGTACTTC
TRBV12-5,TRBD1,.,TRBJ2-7,CASGLSGTGGREQYF,TGTGCTAGTGGTTTATCCGGGACAGGGGGCCGCGAGCAGTACTTC
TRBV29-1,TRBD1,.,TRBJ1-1,CSAKTGTGGAEAFF,TGCAGCGCAAAAACCGGGACAGGGGGTGCTGAAGCTTTCTTT
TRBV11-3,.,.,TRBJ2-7,CASSLGRGEQYF,TGTGCCAGCAGCTTAGGAAGGGGCGAGCAGTACTTC
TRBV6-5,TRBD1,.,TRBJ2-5,CASSEDRGRETQYF,TGTGCCAGCAGTGAGGACAGGGGTAGGGAGACCCAGTACTTC
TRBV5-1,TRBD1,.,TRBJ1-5,CASSLAGTGVLYQPQHF,TGCGCCAGCAGCTTGGCCGGGACAGGGGTTCTGTATCAGCCCCAGCATTTT
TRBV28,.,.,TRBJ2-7,CASSSSGLTYEQYF,TGTGCCAGCAGTTCTTCCGGGTTGACCTACGAGCAGTACTTC
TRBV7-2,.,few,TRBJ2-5,CASSSQGGGQETQYF,TGTGCCAGCAGCTCCCAGGGGGGAGGCCAAGAGACCCAGTACTTC
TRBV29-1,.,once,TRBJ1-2,CSATTGASYGYTF,TGCAGCGCAACCACTGGGGCCAGCTATGGCTACACCTTC
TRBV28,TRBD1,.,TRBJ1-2,CASSPIRDSLNYGYTF,TGTGCCAGCAGTCCTATAAGGGACAGTTTGAACTATGGCTACACCTTC
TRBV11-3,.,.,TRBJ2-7,CASSQGGNHEQYF,TGTGCCAGCAGCCAGGGGGGTAACCACGAGCAGTACTTC
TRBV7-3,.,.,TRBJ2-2,CASSFDGGPVGELFF,TGTGCCAGCAGCTTCGACGGGGGGCCTGTCGGGGAGCTGTTTTTT
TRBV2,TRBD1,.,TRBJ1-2,CASSGFSNRGGYTF,TGTGCCAGCAGTGGTTTCTCAAACAGGGGCGGCTACACCTTC
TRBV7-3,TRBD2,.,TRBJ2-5,CASSLKGLAGGLRETQYF,TGTGCCAGCAGCTTAAAGGGCCTAGCGGGGGGGCTGCGAGAGACCCAGTACTTC
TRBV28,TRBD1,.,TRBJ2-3,CATWDSRTDTQYF,TGTGCCACCTGGGACAGCCGCACAGATACGCAGTATTTT
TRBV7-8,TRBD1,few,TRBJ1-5,CASSPGGSNQPQHF,TGTGCCAGCAGCCCAGGGGGCAGCAATCAGCCCCAGCATTTT
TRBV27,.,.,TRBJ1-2,CASSLLDSNYGYTF,TGTGCCAGCAGTTTATTGGACAGTAACTATGGCTACACCTTC
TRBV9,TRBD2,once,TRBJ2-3,CASSVAGGRGTDTQYF,TGTGCCAGCAGCGTAGCGGGAGGGCGGGGGACAGATACGCAGTATTTT
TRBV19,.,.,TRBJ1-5,CASSRAGVSNQPQHF,TGTGCCAGTAGTAGGGCAGGGGTTAGCAATCAGCCCCAGCATTTT
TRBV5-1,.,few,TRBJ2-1,CASSLYRQVHEQFF,TGCGCCAGCAGCTTGTATAGGCAGGTACATGAGCAGTTCTTC
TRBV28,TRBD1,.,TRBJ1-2,CASRVTGTTGGYTF,TGTGCCAGCAGAGTGACAGGGACCACAGGTGGCTACACCTTC
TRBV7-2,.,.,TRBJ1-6,CASSLAGRVAPNSPLHF,TGTGCCAGCAGCTTAGCGGGCAGGGTGGCTCCCAATTCACCCCTCCACTTT
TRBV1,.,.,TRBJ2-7,CTSETSGGYEQYF,TGCACCAGCGAAACTAGCGGGGGGTACGAGCAGTACTTC
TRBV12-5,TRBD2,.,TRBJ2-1,CASGGGRGAYNEQFF,TGTGCTAGTGGAGGGGGGCGGGGGGCCTACAATGAGCAGTTCTTC
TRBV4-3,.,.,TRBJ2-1,CASSRDRIGDEQFF,TGCGCCAGCAGCCGTGACAGGATTGGGGATGAGCAGTTCTTC
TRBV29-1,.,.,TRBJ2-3,CSVGSGFGDTQYF,TGCAGCGTTGGGAGCGGGTTTGGAGATACGCAGTATTTT
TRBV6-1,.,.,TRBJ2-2,CASSSPTLNTGELFF,TGTGCCAGCAGTTCCCCGACTTTGAACACCGGGGAGCTGTTTTTT
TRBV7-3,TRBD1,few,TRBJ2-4,CASSPSSDRGENIQYF,TGTGCCAGCAGCCCCTCCTCGGACAGGGGAGAAAACATTCAGTACTTC
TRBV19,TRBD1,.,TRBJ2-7,CASSIRGTGTYEQYF,TGTGCCAGTAGTATACGGGGGACAGGGACCTACGAGCAGTACTTC
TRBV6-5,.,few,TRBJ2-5,CASRAVRAGETQYF,TGTGCCAGCAGGGCAGTTCGGGCGGGAGAGACCCAGTACTTC
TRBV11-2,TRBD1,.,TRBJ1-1,CASSRKTGEGTEAFF,TGTGCCAGCAGCCGAAAGACAGGGGAGGGGACTGAAGCTTTCTTT
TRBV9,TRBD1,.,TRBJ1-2,CASSPRAGGVYGYTF,TGTGCCAGCAGTCCCCGGGCAGGGGGTGTCTATGGCTACACCTTC
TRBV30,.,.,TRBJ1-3,CAWILDWRAGNTIYF,TGTGCCTGGATCCTTGATTGGAGGGCTGGAAACACCATATATTTT
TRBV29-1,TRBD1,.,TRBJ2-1,CSVVATGGGYNEQFF,TGCAGCGTTGTGGCGACAGGGGGAGGCTACAATGAGCAGTTCTTC
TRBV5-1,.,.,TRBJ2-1,CASSLEQGSYNEQFF,TGCGCCAGCAGCTTGGAACAGGGCTCCTACAATGAGCAGTTCTTC
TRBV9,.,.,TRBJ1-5,CASSVWANQPQHF,TGTGCCAGCAGCGTATGGGCTAATCAGCCCCAGCATTTT
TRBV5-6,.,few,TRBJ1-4,CASSLRGTNEKLFF,TGTGCCAGCAGCTTGCGGGGGACTAATGAAAAACTGTTTTTT
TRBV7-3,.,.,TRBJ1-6,CASSLQGNDNSPLHF,TGTGCCAGCAGCTTACAGGGAAACGATAATTCACCCCTCCACTTT
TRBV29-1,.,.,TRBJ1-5,CSVGGGNNQPQHF,TGCAGCGTTGGGGGGGGAAACAATCAGCCCCAGCATTTT
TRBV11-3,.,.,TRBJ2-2,CASSSSVGASGELFF,TGTGCCAGCAGCTCGTCGGTAGGAGCCTCCGGGGAGCTGTTTTTT
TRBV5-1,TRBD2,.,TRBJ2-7,CASSVASGVSYEQYF,TGCGCCAGCAGCGTGGCTAGCGGGGTCTCCTACGAGCAGTACTTC
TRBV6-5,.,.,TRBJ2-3,CASSQGDLGGTQYF,TGTGCCAGCTCCCAGGGGGACTTGGGGGGTACGCAGTATTTT
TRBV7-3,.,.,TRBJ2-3,CASSLRGRRDTSSTDTQYF,TGTGCCAGCAGCTTACGAGGGCGACGGGACACCTCTAGCACAGATACGCAGTATTTT
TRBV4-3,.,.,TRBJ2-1,CASSQEATGWGRSYNEQFF,TGCGCCAGCAGCCAAGAAGCAACAGGGTGGGGGCGGTCCTACAATGAGCAGTTCTTC
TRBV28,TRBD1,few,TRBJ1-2,CASSLLKEGANYGYTF,TGTGCCAGCAGTTTATTGAAGGAGGGGGCGAACTATGGCTACACCTTC
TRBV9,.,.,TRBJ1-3,CASSARGGNSGNTIYF,TGTGCCAGCAGCGCCCGGGGGGGAAACTCTGGAAACACCATATATTTT
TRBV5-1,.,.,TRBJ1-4,CASSLEGVGEKLFF,TGCGCCAGCAGCTTGGAGGGGGTTGGGGAAAAACTGTTTTTT
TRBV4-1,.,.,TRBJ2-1,CASSQLGRAGNEQFF,TGCGCCAGCAGCCAACTGGGTAGGGCAGGGAATGAGCAGTTCTTC
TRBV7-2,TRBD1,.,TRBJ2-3,CASSLARQGADTQYF,TGTGCCAGCAGCTTGGCTCGACAGGGGGCAGATACGCAGTATTTT
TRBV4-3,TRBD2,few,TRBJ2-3,CASSQDPASGGANSYTQYF,TGCGCCAGCAGCCAAGACCCAGCTAGCGGGGGGGCGAATTCATATACGCAGTATTTT
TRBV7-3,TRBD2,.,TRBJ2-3,CASSLLTRLAGGETDTQYF,TGTGCCAGCAGCTTATTAACACGACTAGCGGGGGGGGAAACGGATACGCAGTATTTT
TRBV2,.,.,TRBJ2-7,CASSVVSYEQYF,TGTGCCAGCAGTGTGGTTAGCTACGAGCAGTACTTC
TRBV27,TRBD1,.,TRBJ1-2,CASRSFLSGTGANYGYTF,TGTGCCAGCAGAAGTTTCCTATCTGGGACAGGGGCTAACTATGGCTACACCTTC
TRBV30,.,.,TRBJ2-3,CAWSVGVLGLF,TGTGCCTGGAGTGTAGGGGTTCTAGGTTTATTT
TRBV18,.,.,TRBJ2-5,CASSPSDRHQETQYF,TGTGCCAGCTCACCAAGCGACAGGCACCAAGAGACCCAGTACTTC
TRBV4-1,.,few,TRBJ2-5,CASSQEGRGSRETQYF,TGCGCCAGCAGCCAAGAGGGACGGGGGAGCAGAGAGACCCAGTACTTC